The T cell receptor (beta chain) described here comes from a study of glioma-infiltrating T cells. The sample holds a few counts of this clonotype. Its antigen is not identified. This may be a read error, as it is one base from a much larger clone. It is likely a read error, because the conserved phenylalanine at the end of the CDR3 is missing. Amplification of TCR alpha and beta CDR3 regions from RNA used iRepertoire nested multiplex PCR. For one-step reverse transcription and amplification, 100-400 ng of tissue mRNA or PBMC total RNA was used. TCRdb re-called the multiplex PCR reads through MiXCR, storing one row per CDR3 protein. The sample contains some 100,000 distinct CDR3 sequences, 25% of which appear only once. CDR3 size: 11 residues. Germline-derived CDR1 and CDR2 are SQVTM and ANQGSEA. V lost 8 bases and J lost 4, with 11 bases in between. General study findings and limits: Very few CDR3 sequences were shared between tissue and blood. Above-expected tissue-blood divergence occurred in all gliomas, most in low-grade ones.

The chain carries TRBV29-1 and TRBJ1-1; D gene ambiguous. Sample: glioma tissue, nonneoplastic brain tissue, or PBMCs (not recorded which). This TCR was recovered from a human donor with low-grade glioma or glioblastoma, undergoing nonglioma brain surgery, or in good health (not recorded which). CDR3 amino acids: CSILQFTEAFC. The CDR3 nucleotides are TGCAGCATCCTACAGTTCACTGAAGCTTTCTGT.